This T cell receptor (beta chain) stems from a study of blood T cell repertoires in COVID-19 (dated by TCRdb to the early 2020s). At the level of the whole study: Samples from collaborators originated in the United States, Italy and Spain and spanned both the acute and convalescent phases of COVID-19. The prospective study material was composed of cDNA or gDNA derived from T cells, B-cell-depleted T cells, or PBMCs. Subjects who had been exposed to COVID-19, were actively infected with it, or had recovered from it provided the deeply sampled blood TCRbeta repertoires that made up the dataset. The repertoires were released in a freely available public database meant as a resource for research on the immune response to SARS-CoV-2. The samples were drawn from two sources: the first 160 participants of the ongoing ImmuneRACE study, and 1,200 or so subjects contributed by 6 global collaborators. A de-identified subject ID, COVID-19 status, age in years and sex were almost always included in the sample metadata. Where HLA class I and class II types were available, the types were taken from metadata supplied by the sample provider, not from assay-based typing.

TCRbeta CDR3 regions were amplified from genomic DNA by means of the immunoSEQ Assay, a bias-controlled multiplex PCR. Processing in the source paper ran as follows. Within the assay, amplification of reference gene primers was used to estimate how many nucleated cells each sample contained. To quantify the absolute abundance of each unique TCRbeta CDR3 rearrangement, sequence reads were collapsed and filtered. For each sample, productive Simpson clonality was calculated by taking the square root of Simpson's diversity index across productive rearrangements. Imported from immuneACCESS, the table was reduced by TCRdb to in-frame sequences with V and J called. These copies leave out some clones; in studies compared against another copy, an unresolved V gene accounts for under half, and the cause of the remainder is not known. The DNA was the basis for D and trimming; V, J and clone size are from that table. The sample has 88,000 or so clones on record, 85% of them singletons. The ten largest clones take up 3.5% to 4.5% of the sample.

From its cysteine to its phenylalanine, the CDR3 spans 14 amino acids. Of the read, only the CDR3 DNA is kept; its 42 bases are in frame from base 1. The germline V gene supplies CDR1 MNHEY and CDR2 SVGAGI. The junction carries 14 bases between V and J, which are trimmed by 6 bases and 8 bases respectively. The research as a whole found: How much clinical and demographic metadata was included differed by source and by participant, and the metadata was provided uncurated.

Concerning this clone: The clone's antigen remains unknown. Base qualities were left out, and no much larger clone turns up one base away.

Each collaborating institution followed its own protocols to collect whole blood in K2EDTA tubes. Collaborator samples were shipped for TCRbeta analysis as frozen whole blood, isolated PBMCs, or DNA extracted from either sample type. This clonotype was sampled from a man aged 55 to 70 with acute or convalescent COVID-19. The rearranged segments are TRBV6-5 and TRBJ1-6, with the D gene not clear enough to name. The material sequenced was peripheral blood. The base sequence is TGTGCCAGCAGAGGATTGGGAGGGCATTCACCCCTCCACTTT. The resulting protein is CASRGLGGHSPLHF.